This T cell receptor (beta chain) stems from a study of cytomegalovirus exposure and HLA in healthy donors (dated by TCRdb to about 2017). A note on the overall study: According to an earlier analysis of a few hundred of the donors, some 180 million T cells yielded roughly 100 million unique TCR beta sequences and more than 250 Gb of sequence data. The study used immunosequencing to profile the T cell repertoires of several hundred subjects and linked those repertoires to cytomegalovirus serostatus. The study aimed to test whether cataloging public T cell receptors could reveal signatures of past pathogen exposure. Among some 410 genotyped donors of the cohort, an average of approximately 220,000 unique TCR beta nucleotide sequences was sequenced per donor, of which roughly 17% were non-productive. High-throughput TCR immunosequencing, statistical association of individual TCRs with disease status, and machine learning were combined to predict cytomegalovirus infection status. A later genetic analysis used genome-wide SNP genotypes for about three fifths of the roughly 700 donors, treating that subset as a discovery cohort. Every discovery cohort repertoire had been produced on one sequencing platform. The genetic ancestry cluster associated with self-reported Caucasian donors included 70% to 85% of the roughly 400 genotyped donors. Because of strong linkage in the cohort, five DR-DQ haplotypes were treated as single units for association and clustering. Typing coverage differed by locus: A, B, C, DRB1 and DQB1 were typed in roughly 620-630 donors, DQA1 in 500 to 550, DPA1 in around 580, and DPB1 in just under 480. In addition to the first cohort of 650 to 750 subjects, a separate validation cohort of 120 different subjects was used. Donor age, sex, ethnicity and CMV serostatus were collected together with the repertoire data. In an earlier analysis of 587 of the donors, high-throughput TCR beta sequencing was used to judge whether each TCR beta V gene segment behaved as functional or pseudogenic. Approximately 300 gigabases of sequencing data and 91 million or so unique TCR sequences made up an early release that covered several hundred HLA-typed donors. Both class I and class II loci were covered by HLA typing, at four-digit resolution. A later analysis re-examined previously published TCR beta repertoires from more than 650 donors and added high-resolution HLA genotyping to investigate patterns of TCR occurrence. Rather than drawing on any new phenotypic data, the later analysis identified candidate immune exposures from TCR beta sequences and the way those sequences occurred across donors.

Broader findings and caveats from the paper: According to a later genetic analysis, donors in an Asian-associated ancestry cluster had fewer N-insertions in productive TCRs than the approximately 710-donor mean. For the cohort, immune exposure information was limited to CMV serostatus. A later analysis found that HLA-associated TCR beta chains were more clonally expanded and had lower generation probabilities than equally common non-associated chains. Linkage disequilibrium might explain the correlated functional status among segregating V segments, but an unknown experimental factor could not be ruled out. Roughly uniform sequencing depth across donors was assumed in presence/absence analyses, although this assumption may not hold. A cluster of highly shared sequence variants was judged likely to represent a technical artifact of the sequencing pipeline. The study listed 164 TCR beta chains as associated with cytomegalovirus. V-gene and J-gene trimming of TCR beta chains was associated with a missense DCLRE1C variant in a later genetic analysis, and the association was replicated in an independent cohort. In a later analysis, several top co-occurrence clusters were reported to appear linked to parvovirus B19, influenza, CMV and Epstein-Barr virus. The 87-base-pair reads could not distinguish some IMGT-functional V segments, including TRBV6-2 and TRBV6-3, so those segments were excluded. It was suggested by the authors that the approach could potentially be generalized to other disease states and immunological phenotypes. Most CMV-associated TCR beta chains appeared to be HLA-restricted in a later analysis, and the HLA associations seemed to be driven largely by CMV exposure. A further reported finding was that TCR beta sequences accurately predicted the HLA-A and HLA-B alleles for most subjects in the first cohort. In this cohort, only TCR beta chains were sequenced, and detectable features were limited by the absence of alpha or paired-chain data. In a later analysis, 15,000 to 20,000 TCR beta sequences were associated with specific HLA alleles at a false discovery rate of 0.05. When HLA alleles, especially DR and DQ, strongly co-occurred, attributing TCR associations to individual alleles was difficult. HLA typing was unavailable for some donors at each locus, so association tests used only the typed subset. Broadly in line with IMGT annotations, most TCR beta V segments showed up in productive rearrangements about 90% or about 30% of the time in an earlier analysis of roughly 590 of the donors. Over 15 rarely observed V segments, including chromosome 9 orphons, were excluded from the earlier analysis of almost 600 of the donors because counts were too low. In vitro tests confirmed that three of the cytomegalovirus-associated TCR beta chains recognize cytomegalovirus antigens. In a later analysis, TCR association rates were found to vary across HLA loci, with the most associated TCRs seen for DRB1 alleles and the fewest for HLA-C alleles. While some public TCRs were present in many individuals, most TCR sequences turned up only very rarely across donors. In both the original and validation cohorts, the classifier was reported to diagnose cytomegalovirus status with high specificity and sensitivity.

The library came from the immunoSEQ multiplex PCR assay. A mixture of 60 forward primers for TCR Vbeta segments and 13 reverse primers for TCR Jbeta segments was used in the multiplex PCR. Amplification of the CDR3 region of rearranged TCR beta genes was performed with a multiplex PCR assay on genomic DNA. Amplified TCR beta libraries were sequenced as 87-base-pair reads on the Illumina HiSeq System. On the authors' methods: Across the 670 or so repertoires, a later analysis counted tens of millions of unique TCR beta chains, roughly 11 million of which were shared by at least two donors. Raw reads were error-corrected and collapsed into unique sequences by a nearest-neighbor algorithm in which closely related sequences were merged to remove PCR and sequencing errors. V, D and J gene segments were assigned by aligning CDR3 sequences to IMGT reference sequences. Each retained sequence needed at least a six-nucleotide match to both a V gene segment and a J gene segment. A rearrangement counted as productive if the CDR3 had no stop codons and remained in frame with V and J, and every other rearrangement counted as non-productive. CDR3 was defined according to IMGT convention as the region running from the second conserved V-encoded cysteine to the conserved J-encoded phenylalanine. Sequences without an unambiguous match to a single V gene segment were excluded from the earlier analysis of a few hundred of the donors. In an earlier analysis of some 590 of the donors, V segments were called functional above 56.7% productive rearrangements and were called segregating when the between-donor standard deviation exceeded 5%. A statistical classification framework was built to diagnose cytomegalovirus status from the catalog of TCR beta chain sequences. In a later analysis, TCR nucleotide sequences were compared against IMGT/GENE-DB human TR gene sequences so that V and J genes could be assigned. A later analysis assigned CDR3 sequences and most-parsimonious VDJ recombination scenarios with the TCRdist pipeline. In a later analysis, every TCR beta chain was defined by the combination of its CDR3 amino acid sequence and its V-gene family, and reads without a unique V-gene family were dropped. In a later analysis, 450 to 600 highly shared, low-generation-probability nucleotide sequences were removed to address suspected cross-contamination and a sequencing artifact. For each public chain, a later analysis derived a clonal expansion index from normalized ranks of inferred template counts within each repertoire. In a later analysis, generation probabilities were computed using a VDJ recombination model fitted to out-of-frame rearrangements, and the results were checked against IGoR. In a later analysis, hypergeometric tests were used to score TCR-TCR, TCR-HLA and TCR-CMV co-occurrence, with a repertoire-size bias correction applied to TCR pairs. In a later analysis, false discovery rates were estimated by permuting HLA or CMV assignments 20 times. In a later analysis, co-occurring TCRs were grouped using DBSCAN, with TCRdist sequence similarity added in when clustering inside HLA-allele-positive subsets. Repertoires with fewer than 30,000 or more than 120,000 public chains, plus five repertoires with anomalous nucleotide sharing, were excluded from co-occurrence clustering. TCRdb's version of the immuneACCESS table is confined to in-frame rearrangements and falls short of the full clone set. An unresolved V gene accounts for under half of the shortfall where checked; the remainder is of unknown origin. The DNA gave D and trimming, while V, J and clone size come from that table. The sample records fewer than 120,000 clones, more than 65% of which are singletons. The ten top clones hold about 6.8% of the sample.

The cohort consisted of more than 650 healthy bone marrow donors. All cohort members were sampled while nominally healthy, although unrecorded immune exposures were likely present. The donor tested CMV seropositive and was one of the 289 seropositive cohort members. A peripheral blood sample was provided by each donor, and peripheral blood mononuclear cells were used for TCR beta sequencing. Genomic DNA was extracted from the blood cell samples with the Qiagen DNeasy Blood Extraction Kit. V ends up 9 bases short and J 13 bases short, with an unmatched junction base count of 15. The CDR3 sequence holds 14 residues, the cysteine and phenylalanine included. The sequence is cut down to CDR3 DNA, 42 bases in frame from base 1. CDR1 and CDR2 are read off the germline V gene as ENHRY and SYGVKD. This clone showed up just once. No cognate antigen has been identified for it. The record has no base qualities; no much larger clone is one base away.

This receptor was obtained from a man aged 30 to 45 in good health and CMV-seropositive. The material sequenced was PBMCs. The sequence links TRBV10-3 to TRBJ1-6, with TRBD1 identical over 7 junction bases. The DNA is as follows: TGTGCCATAAACCCCGGTCAGGGGGTATCGCCCCTCCACTTT. This codes for CAINPGQGVSPLHF.